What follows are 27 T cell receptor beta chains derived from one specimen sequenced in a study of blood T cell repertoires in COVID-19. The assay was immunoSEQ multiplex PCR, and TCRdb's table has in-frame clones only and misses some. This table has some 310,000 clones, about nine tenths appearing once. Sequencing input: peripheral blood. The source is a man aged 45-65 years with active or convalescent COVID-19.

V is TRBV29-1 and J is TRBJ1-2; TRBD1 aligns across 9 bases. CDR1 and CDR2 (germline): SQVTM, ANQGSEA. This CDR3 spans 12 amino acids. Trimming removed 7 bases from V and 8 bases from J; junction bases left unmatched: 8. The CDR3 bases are TGCAGCGATTTAGCGACAGGGGGAGGCTACACCTTC. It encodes CSDLATGGGYTF.

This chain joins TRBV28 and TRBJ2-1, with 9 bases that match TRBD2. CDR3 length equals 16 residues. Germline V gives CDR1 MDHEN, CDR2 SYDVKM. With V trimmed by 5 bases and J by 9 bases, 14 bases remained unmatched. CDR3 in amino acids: CASSAQSGGPRGEQFF. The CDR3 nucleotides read TGTGCCAGCAGTGCCCAGAGCGGGGGGCCCCGGGGTGAGCAGTTCTTC.

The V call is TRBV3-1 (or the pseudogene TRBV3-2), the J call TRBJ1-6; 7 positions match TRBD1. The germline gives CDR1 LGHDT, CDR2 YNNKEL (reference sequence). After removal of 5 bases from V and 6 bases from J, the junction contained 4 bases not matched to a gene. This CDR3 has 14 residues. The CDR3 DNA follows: TGTGCCAGCAGCGAGGGGACAGCTAATTCACCCCTCCACTTT. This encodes CASSEGTANSPLHF.

The CDR3 sequence is CAWSTPGTSGSTQYF. In DNA, the CDR3 is TGTGCCTGGAGTACCCCGGGGACTAGCGGGAGCACCCAGTACTTC. The chain carries TRBV30 and TRBJ2-5, with 14 bases lining up with TRBD2. The germline CDR1 and CDR2 sequences are GTSNPN and SVGIG (reference sequence). The V and J ends lost 2 bases and 8 bases, in that order; junction bases with no gene match: 7. The CDR3 runs 15 residues.

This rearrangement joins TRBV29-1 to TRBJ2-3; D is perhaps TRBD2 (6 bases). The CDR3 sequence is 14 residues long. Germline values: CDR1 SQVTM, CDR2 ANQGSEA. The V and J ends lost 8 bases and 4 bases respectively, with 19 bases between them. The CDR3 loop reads CSTGGIFQSDTQYF. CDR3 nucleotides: TGCAGCACCGGGGGAATATTTCAGTCAGATACGCAGTATTTT.

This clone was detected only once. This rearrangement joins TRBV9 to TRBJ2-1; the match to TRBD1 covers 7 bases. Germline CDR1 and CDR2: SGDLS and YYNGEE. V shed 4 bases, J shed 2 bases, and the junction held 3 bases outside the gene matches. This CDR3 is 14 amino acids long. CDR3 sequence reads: CASSTGAPYNEQFF. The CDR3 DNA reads TGTGCCAGCAGCACAGGGGCACCCTACAATGAGCAGTTCTTC.

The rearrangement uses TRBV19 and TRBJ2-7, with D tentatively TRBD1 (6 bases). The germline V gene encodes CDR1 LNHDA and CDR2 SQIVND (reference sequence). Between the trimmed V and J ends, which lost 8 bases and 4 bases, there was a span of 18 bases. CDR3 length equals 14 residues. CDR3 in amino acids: CASSKSTGMYEQYF. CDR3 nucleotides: TGTGCCAGTTCCAAATCTACAGGGATGTACGAGCAGTACTTC. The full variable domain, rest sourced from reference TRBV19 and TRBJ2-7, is DGGITQSPKYLFRKEGQNVTLSCEQNLNHDAMYWYRQDPGQGLRLIYYSQIVNDFQKGDIAEGYSVSREKKESFPLTVTSAQKNPTAFYLCASSKSTGMYEQYFGPGTRLTVT.

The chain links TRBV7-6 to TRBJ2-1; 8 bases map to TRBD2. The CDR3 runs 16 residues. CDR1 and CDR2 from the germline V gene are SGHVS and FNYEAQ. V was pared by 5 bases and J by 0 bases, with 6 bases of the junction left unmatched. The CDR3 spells CASSPGGPTSYNEQFF. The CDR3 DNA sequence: TGTGCCAGCAGCCCGGGAGGGCCTACCTCCTACAATGAGCAGTTCTTC.

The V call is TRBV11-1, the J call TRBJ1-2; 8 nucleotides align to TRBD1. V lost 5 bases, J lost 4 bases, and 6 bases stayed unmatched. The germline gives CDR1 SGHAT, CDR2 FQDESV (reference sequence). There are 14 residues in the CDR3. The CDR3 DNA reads TGTGCCAGCAGCCTCGACAGGGGCCCCTATGGCTACACCTTC. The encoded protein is CASSLDRGPYGYTF.

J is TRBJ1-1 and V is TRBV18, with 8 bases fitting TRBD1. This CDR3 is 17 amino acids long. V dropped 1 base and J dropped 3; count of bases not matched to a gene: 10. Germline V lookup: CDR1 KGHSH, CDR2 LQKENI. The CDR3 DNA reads TGTGCCAGCTCACCACGACAGGGGAAGGTCTCGTACACTGAAGCTTTCTTT. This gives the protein CASSPRQGKVSYTEAFF.

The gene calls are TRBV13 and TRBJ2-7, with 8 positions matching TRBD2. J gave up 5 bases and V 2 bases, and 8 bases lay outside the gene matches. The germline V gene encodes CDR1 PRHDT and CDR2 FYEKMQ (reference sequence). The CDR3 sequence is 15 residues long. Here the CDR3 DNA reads TGTGCCAGCAGCTTAATTTTAGCGGGAACTAACGAGCAGTACTTC. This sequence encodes CASSLILAGTNEQYF.

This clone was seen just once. The CDR3 is CASSTGTVVANEKLFF. CDR3 bases: TGCGCCAGCAGCACCGGGACAGTTGTTGCTAATGAAAAACTGTTTTTT. The rearrangement joins TRBV5-1 to TRBJ1-4, with 7 bases aligning to TRBD1. Trimming cost V 4 bases and J 3 bases; bases outside gene matches: 9. Germline lookup yields CDR1 SGHRS and CDR2 YFSETQ. The CDR3 length is 16 residues.

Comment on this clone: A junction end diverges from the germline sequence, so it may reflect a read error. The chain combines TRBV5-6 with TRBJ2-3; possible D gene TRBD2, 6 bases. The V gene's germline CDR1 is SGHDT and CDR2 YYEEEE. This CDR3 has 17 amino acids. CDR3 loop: CASSLDGGVASTDTQYF. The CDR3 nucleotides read TGTGCCAGCAGTTTGGACGGCGGGGTAGCTAGCACAGATACGCAGTATTTT.

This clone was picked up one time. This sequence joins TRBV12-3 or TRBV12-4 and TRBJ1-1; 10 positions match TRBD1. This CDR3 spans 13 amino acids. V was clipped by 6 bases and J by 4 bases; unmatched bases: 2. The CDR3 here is CASSWDRGTEAFF. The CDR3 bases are TGTGCCAGCAGCTGGGACAGGGGCACTGAAGCTTTCTTT.

CDR3 loop: CASSLWWYIWGDPYTF. In nucleotides, the CDR3 is TGTGCCAGCAGTTTATGGTGGTATATATGGGGGGACCCCTACACCTTC. This chain links TRBV27 with TRBJ1-2; possible D gene TRBD1, 5 bases. The CDR3 has 16 residues. V was cut by 1 base and J by 10 bases, with 22 bases left in between. Germline V gives CDR1 MNHEY, CDR2 SMNVEV (reference sequence).

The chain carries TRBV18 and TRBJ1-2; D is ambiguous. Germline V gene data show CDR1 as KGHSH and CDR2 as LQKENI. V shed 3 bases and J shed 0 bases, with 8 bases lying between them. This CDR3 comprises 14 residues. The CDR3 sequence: CASSPGSPNYGYTF. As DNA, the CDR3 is TGTGCCAGCTCACCGGGCAGCCCTAACTATGGCTACACCTTC.

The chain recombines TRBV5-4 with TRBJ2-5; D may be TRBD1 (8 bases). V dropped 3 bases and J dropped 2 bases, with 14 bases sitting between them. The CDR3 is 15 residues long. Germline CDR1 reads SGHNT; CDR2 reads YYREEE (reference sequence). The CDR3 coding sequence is TGTGCCAGCAGCTCCGACAGGGGAGGGCAAGAGACCCAGTACTTC. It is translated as CASSSDRGGQETQYF.

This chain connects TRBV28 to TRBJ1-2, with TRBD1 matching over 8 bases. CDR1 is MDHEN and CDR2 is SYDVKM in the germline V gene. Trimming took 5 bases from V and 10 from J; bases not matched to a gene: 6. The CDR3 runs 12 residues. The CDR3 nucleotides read TGTGCCAGCAGTCCCGGACAGGGATCCTACACCTTC. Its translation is CASSPGQGSYTF.

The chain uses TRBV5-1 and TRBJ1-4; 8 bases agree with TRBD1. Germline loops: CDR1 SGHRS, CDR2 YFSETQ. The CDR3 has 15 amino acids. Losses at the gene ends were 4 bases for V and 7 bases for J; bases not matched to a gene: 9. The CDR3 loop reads CASSIYRGRGEKLFF. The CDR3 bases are TGCGCCAGCAGCATATACAGGGGGAGGGGTGAAAAACTGTTTTTT.

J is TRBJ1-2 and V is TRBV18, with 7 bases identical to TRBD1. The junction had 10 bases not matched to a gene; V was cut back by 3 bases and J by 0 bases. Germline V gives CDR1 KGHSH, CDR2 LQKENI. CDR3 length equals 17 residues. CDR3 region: CASSPEPPGGTNYGYTF. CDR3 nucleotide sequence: TGTGCCAGCTCACCCGAGCCCCCAGGGGGGACTAACTATGGCTACACCTTC.

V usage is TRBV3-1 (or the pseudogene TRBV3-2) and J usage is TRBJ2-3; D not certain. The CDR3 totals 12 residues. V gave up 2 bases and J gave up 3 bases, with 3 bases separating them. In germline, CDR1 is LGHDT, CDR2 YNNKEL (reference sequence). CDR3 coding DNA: TGTGCCAGCAGCCAACGGACAGATACGCAGTATTTT. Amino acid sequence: CASSQRTDTQYF.

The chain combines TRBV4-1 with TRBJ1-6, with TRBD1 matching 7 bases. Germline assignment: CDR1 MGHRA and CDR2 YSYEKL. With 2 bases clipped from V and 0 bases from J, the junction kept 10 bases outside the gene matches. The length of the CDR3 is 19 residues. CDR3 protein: CASSQLYVTGSSYNSPLHF. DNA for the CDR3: TGCGCCAGCAGCCAACTTTATGTGACAGGGAGCTCCTATAATTCACCCCTCCACTTT.

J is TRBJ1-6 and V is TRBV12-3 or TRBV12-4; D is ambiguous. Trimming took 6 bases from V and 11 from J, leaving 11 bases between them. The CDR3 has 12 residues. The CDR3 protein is CASSQDGPPLHF. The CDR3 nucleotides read TGTGCCAGCAGCCAAGATGGGCCACCCCTCCACTTT.

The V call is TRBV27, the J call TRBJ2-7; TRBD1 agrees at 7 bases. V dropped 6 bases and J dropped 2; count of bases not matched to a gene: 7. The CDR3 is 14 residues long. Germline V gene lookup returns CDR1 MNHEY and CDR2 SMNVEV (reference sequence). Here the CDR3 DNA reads TGTGCCAGCAGCCCCTACAGGGGAACCTACGAGCAGTACTTC. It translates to CASSPYRGTYEQYF.

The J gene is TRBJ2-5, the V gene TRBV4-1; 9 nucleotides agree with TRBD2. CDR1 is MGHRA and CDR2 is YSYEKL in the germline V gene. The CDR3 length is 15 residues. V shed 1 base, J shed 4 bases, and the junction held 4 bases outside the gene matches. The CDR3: CASSQGGLAGETQYF. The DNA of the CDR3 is TGCGCCAGCAGCCAAGGGGGACTAGCTGGAGAGACCCAGTACTTC.

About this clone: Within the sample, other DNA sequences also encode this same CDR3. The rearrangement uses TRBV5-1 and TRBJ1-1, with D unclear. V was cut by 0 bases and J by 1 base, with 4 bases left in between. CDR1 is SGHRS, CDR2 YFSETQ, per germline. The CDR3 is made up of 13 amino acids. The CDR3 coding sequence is TGCGCCAGCAGCTTGGCGGGGAACACTGAAGCTTTCTTT. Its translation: CASSLAGNTEAFF.

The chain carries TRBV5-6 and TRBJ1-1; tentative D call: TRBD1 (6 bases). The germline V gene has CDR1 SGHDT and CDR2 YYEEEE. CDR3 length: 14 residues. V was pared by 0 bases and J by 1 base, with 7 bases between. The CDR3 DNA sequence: TGTGCCAGCAGCTTGGAGACAGGGAACACTGAAGCTTTCTTT. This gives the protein CASSLETGNTEAFF.